This T cell receptor (beta chain) appears in the sequencing data of a study of T cells in Graves' hyperthyroidism and ophthalmopathy. Study observations and caveats: For ophthalmopathy, model prediction preceded onset by a median roughly 6.5 months. Among thyroid clonotypes expanded above 0.001, most also appeared in blood.

Worth noting for this clonotype: No antigen is known for it.

With duration under 3 months, ophthalmopathy was active: Clinical Activity Score at least 3, NOSPECS at least 4. Patients with uncontrolled infections, other autoimmune diseases, pregnancy or lactation were excluded. J was trimmed by 0 bases and V by 0 bases; bases with no gene match: 21. Germline lookup yields CDR1 MNHEY and CDR2 SVGEGT. CDR3 size: 22 residues. RNA transcripts were the template for amplifying TCR beta CDR3 regions. First-round RT-PCR with HTBI primers amplified the TCR CDR3 region. TCRdb used MiXCR to reprocess the multiplex PCR reads, holding one entry per CDR3 protein. Of roughly 400,000 distinct CDR3 sequences in the sample, 11% to 15% are singletons; the top ten hold around 30%.

Sequencing was carried out using blood. The rearrangement uses TRBV6-2 or TRBV6-3 and TRBJ2-7, with TRBD2 identical over 9 bases. The sequence derives from a middle-aged man with Graves' ophthalmopathy. As DNA, the CDR3 is TGTGCCAGCAGTTACTCGAGGACAGGTTCTCTAGCGGGAAAGATTAGCTCCTACGAGCAGTACTTC. It codes for CASSYSRTGSLAGKISSYEQYF.